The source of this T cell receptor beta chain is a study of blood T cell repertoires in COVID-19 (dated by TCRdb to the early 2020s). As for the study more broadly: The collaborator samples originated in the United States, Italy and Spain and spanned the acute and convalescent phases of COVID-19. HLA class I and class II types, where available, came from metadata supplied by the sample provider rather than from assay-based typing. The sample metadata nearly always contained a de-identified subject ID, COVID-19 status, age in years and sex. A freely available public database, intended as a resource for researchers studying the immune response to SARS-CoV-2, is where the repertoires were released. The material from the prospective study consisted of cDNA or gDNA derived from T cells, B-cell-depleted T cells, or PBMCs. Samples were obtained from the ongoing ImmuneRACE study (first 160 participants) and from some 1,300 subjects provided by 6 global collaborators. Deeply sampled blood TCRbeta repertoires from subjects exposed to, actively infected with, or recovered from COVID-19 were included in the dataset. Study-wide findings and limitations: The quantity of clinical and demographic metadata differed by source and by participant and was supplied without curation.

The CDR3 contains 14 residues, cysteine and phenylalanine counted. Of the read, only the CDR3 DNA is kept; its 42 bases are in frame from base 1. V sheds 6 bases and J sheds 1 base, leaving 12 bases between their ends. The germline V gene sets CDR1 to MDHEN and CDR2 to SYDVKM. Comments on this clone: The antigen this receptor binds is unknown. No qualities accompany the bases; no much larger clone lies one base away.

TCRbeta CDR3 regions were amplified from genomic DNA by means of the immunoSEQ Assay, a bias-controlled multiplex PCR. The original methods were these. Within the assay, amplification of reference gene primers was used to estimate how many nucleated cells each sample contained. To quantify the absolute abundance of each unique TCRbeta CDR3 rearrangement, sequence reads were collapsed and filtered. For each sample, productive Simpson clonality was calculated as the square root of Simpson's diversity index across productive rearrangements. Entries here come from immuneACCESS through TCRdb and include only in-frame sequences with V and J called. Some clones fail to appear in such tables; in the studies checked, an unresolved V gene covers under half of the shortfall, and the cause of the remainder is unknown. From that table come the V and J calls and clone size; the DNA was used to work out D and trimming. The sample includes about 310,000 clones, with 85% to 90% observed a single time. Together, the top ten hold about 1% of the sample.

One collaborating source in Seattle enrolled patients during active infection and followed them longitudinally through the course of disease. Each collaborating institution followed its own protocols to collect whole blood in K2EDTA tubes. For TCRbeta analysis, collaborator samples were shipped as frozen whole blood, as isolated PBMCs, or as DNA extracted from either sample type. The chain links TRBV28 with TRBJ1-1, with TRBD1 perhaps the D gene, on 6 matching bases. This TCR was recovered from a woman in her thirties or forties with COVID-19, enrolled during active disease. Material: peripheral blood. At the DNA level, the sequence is TGTGCCAGCAGGCTCGGGGGGCGGAACACTGAAGCTTTCTTT. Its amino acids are CASRLGGRNTEAFF.